A selection of T cell receptor beta chains follows, all from one sample in a study of early T cells in non-severe SARS-CoV-2 infection. TCRdb redid the calling of the 5' RACE reads with MiXCR, one entry per CDR3 protein. The sample holds just under 65,000 distinct CDR3 sequences, about 10% seen once. Specimen: whole blood, collected at baseline. These TCRs come from an adult who was a healthcare worker with PCR-confirmed SARS-CoV-2 infection or an uninfected control (not recorded which). The CDR3 runs from the conserved cysteine through the conserved F or W. A D gene is named only where the DNA matches it firmly. The size of a clone is reported for some rows only, either as once, few or many, or as a class for expanded clones.

j_call | clone_size | v_call | d_call | cdr3_nt | cdr3_aa
TRBJ1-1 | NA | TRBV29-1 | NA | TGCAGCGTTGCAGACAGCTCGAAGGGGAACACTGAAGCTTTCTTT | CSVADSSKGNTEAFF
TRBJ2-2 | few | TRBV7-8 | NA | TGTGCCAGCAGCTTAGACGGAACGAACACCGGGGAGCTGTTTTTT | CASSLDGTNTGELFF
TRBJ2-5 | few | TRBV7-8 | TRBD2 | TGTGCCAGCAGCGGGGGACTAAACCAAGAGACCCAGTACTTC | CASSGGLNQETQYF
TRBJ2-1 | NA | TRBV12-3/TRBV12-4 | TRBD2 | TGTGCCAGCAGAACCGACTTAGCGGGAGCCGGTAATGAGCAGTTCTTC | CASRTDLAGAGNEQFF
TRBJ2-1 | few | TRBV7-6 | TRBD2 | TGTGCCAGCAGCCCAAGGGTCACTAGCGGGAGCAATGAGCAGTTCTTC | CASSPRVTSGSNEQFF
TRBJ2-7 | few | TRBV7-9 | NA | TGTGCCAGCAGCGGGTCCTACGAGCAGTACTTC | CASSGSYEQYF
TRBJ2-7 | many | TRBV29-1 | TRBD1 | TGCAGCGTTGAAGACGATTTAAGGGGACAGGGACACGAGCAGTACTTC | CSVEDDLRGQGHEQYF
TRBJ2-1 | few | TRBV20-1 | TRBD2 | TGCAGTGCTAGAGAAGGTAGCGGGGTAAATGAGCAGTTCTTC | CSAREGSGVNEQFF
TRBJ2-2 | many | TRBV9 | NA | TGTGCCAGCAGGAGGGACGGGGAGCTGTTTTTT | CASRRDGELFF
TRBJ2-7 | many | TRBV7-9 | NA | TGTGCCAGCAGCTTAGACCCGGGGACCTACGAGCAGTACTTC | CASSLDPGTYEQYF
TRBJ2-7 | few | TRBV7-6 | NA | TGTGCCAGCGGTCACAGGAGCTCCTACGAGCAGTACTTC | CASGHRSSYEQYF
TRBJ1-1 | NA | TRBV11-2 | NA | TGTGCCAGCAGCTTAGAGGGGGGCCGAAACACTGAAGCTTTCTTT | CASSLEGGRNTEAFF
TRBJ2-7 | NA | TRBV6-5 | NA | TGTGCCAGCAGTTACTCCGGCGAGCAGTACTTC | CASSYSGEQYF
TRBJ2-3 | few | TRBV18 | NA | TGTGCCAGCTCATCTAGACCTAGCACAGATACGCAGTATTTT | CASSSRPSTDTQYF
TRBJ2-7 | NA | TRBV29-1 | NA | TGCAGCGTTGGAATCGGTTCGGGGAGGGAGCAGTACTTC | CSVGIGSGREQYF
TRBJ2-7 | many | TRBV9 | NA | TGTGCCAGCAGCGTAGATCCGACTTTCGGAACCTACGAGCAGTACTTC | CASSVDPTFGTYEQYF
TRBJ2-2 | NA | TRBV9 | TRBD2 | TGTGCCAGCAAAAGGCTAGCGGACACCGGGGAGCTGTTTTTT | CASKRLADTGELFF
TRBJ2-2 | many | TRBV2 | TRBD1 | TGTGCCAGCAAACGGGGACAGGATAACACCGGGGAGCTGTTTTTT | CASKRGQDNTGELFF
TRBJ2-1 | NA | TRBV24-1 | TRBD1 | TGTGCCACCAGTGATGTGGGGGACAGGGCAAATGAGCAGTTCTTC | CATSDVGDRANEQFF
TRBJ2-1 | NA | TRBV3-1 | NA | TGTGCCAGCAGCCAAACTTTCTCCGGGCCCAACTCCTACAATGAGCAGTTCTTC | CASSQTFSGPNSYNEQFF
TRBJ2-3 | many | TRBV11-2 | NA | TGTGCCAGCAGTGGAGAAAGCTGGCAGTATTTT | CASSGESWQYF
TRBJ1-1 | many | TRBV7-6 | TRBD1 | TGTGCCAGCAGCCCCCACAGGGGGCAGGACACTGAAGCTTTCTTT | CASSPHRGQDTEAFF
TRBJ2-5 | many | TRBV10-3 | NA | TGTGCCATCAGTGAGTCCGACAGCCAAGAGACCCAGTACTTC | CAISESDSQETQYF
TRBJ2-1 | few | TRBV20-1 | NA | TGCAGTGCTAATGCGGGGATAGGTAATGAGAGGCAGTTCTTC | CSANAGIGNERQFF
TRBJ2-7 | few | TRBV6-2/TRBV6-3 | TRBD2 | TGTGCCAGCAGTTACTTCCTGACTAGCGGGAGGGCCTTCGAGCAGTACTTC | CASSYFLTSGRAFEQYF
TRBJ1-2 | few | TRBV2 | NA | TGTGCCAGCAGTCGGGAAAACTATGGCTACACCTTC | CASSRENYGYTF
TRBJ2-5 | NA | TRBV7-9 | NA | TGTGCCAGCAGCCCAGCGTTAGAGACCCAGTACTTC | CASSPALETQYF
TRBJ2-3 | NA | TRBV13 | TRBD2 | TGTGCCAGCAGCTTCTTGACTAGCGGTTTCACAGATACGCAGTATTTT | CASSFLTSGFTDTQYF
TRBJ2-5 | many | TRBV19 | TRBD1 | TGTGCCAGTAGCATACAGGGGGGGACCCAGTACTTC | CASSIQGGTQYF
TRBJ1-1 | many | TRBV11-2 | NA | TGTGCCAGCAGCTTAGCGGTCCTGAACACTGAAGCTTTCTTT | CASSLAVLNTEAFF
TRBJ2-7 | few | TRBV20-1 | TRBD1 | TGCAGTGCCGGACAGGACGAGGTCGACGAGCAGTACTTC | CSAGQDEVDEQYF
TRBJ2-3 | NA | TRBV2 | TRBD2 | TGTGCCAGCAGTGCCCTAGCGGGACTGACGACAGATACGCAGTATTTT | CASSALAGLTTDTQYF
TRBJ2-2 | many | TRBV5-4 | TRBD2 | TGTGCCAGCACCATGACTAGCGGGTCGAACACCGGGGAGCTGTTTTTT | CASTMTSGSNTGELFF
TRBJ2-5 | many | TRBV7-8 | TRBD1 | TGTGCCAGCAGCTTAGGGCAAGGGGGCGCGGCCCAGTACTTC | CASSLGQGGAAQYF
TRBJ1-2 | few | TRBV4-3 | NA | TGCGCCAGCAGCCAACCCAACACGGGGCTAGGCTATGGCTACACCTTC | CASSQPNTGLGYGYTF
TRBJ1-5 | few | TRBV7-6 | NA | TGTGCCAGCAGCTCCGTGCCTCAGGGGTATAGCAATCAGCCCCAGCATTTT | CASSSVPQGYSNQPQHF
TRBJ2-7 | many | TRBV6-2/TRBV6-3 | NA | TGTGCCAGCAGTACCACCGGGGGAAACCGCGAGCAGTACTTC | CASSTTGGNREQYF
TRBJ2-7 | NA | TRBV11-3 | NA | TGTGCCAGCAGCTCGGACGGGAGCTCCTACGAGCAGTACTTC | CASSSDGSSYEQYF
TRBJ2-1 | many | TRBV5-4 | TRBD2 | TGTGCCACGGGGGGAGACATTGGGGAAAATGAGCAGTTCTTC | CATGGDIGENEQFF
TRBJ2-7 | NA | TRBV10-3 | TRBD1 | TGTGCCATCAGTAACAGGGGCCCAAGGGACGAGCAGTACTTC | CAISNRGPRDEQYF
TRBJ1-6 | few | TRBV4-2 | TRBD1 | TGTGCCAGCAGCCAACCCGGGACAGGGGATAATTCACCCCTCCACTTT | CASSQPGTGDNSPLHF
TRBJ1-2 | many | TRBV25-1 | NA | TGTGCCAGCAGTCCCCTGGGGGGCTTAGCTAACTATGGCTACACCTTC | CASSPLGGLANYGYTF